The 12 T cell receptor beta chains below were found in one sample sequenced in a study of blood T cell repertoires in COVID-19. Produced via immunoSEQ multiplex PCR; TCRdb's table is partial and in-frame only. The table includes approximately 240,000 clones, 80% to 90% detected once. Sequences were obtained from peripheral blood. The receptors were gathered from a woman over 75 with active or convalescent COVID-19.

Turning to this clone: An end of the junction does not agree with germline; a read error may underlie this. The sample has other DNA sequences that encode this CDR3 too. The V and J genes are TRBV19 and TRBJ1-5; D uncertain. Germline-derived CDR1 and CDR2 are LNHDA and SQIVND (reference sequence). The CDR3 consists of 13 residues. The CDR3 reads CASRGVSNQPQHF. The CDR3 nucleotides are TGTGCCAGTAGGGGAGTGAGCAATCAGCCTCAGCATTTT.

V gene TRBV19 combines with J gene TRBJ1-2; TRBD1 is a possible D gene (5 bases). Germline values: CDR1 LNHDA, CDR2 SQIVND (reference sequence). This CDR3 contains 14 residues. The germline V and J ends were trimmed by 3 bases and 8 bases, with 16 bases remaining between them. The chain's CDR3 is CASSMWGERSGYTF. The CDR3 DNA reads TGTGCCAGTAGTATGTGGGGGGAGAGGAGCGGCTACACCTTC.

CDR3 sequence reads: CASSSTGKVGNTIYF. The CDR3 DNA reads TGTGCCAGCAGTTCGACAGGGAAAGTAGGAAACACCATATATTTT. This chain links TRBV3-1 (or the pseudogene TRBV3-2) with TRBJ1-3; 7 bases match TRBD1. The CDR3 covers 15 residues. The V gene's germline CDR1 is LGHDT and CDR2 YNNKEL (reference sequence). J was trimmed by 4 bases and V by 6 bases; bases with no gene match: 9.

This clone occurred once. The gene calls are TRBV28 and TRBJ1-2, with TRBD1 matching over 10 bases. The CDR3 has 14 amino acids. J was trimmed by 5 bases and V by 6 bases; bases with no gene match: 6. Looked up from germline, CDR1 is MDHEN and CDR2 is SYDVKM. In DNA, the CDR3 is TGTGCCAGCAGCGACAGGGGGCGATTTTATGGCTACACCTTC. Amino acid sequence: CASSDRGRFYGYTF.

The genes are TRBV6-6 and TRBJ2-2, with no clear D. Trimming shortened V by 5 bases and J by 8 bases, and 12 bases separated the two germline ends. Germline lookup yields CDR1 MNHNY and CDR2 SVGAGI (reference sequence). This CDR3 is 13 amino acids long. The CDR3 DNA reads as TGTGCCAGCAGTCCTCTAAGAGAGGGGGAGCTGTTTTTT. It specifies CASSPLREGELFF.

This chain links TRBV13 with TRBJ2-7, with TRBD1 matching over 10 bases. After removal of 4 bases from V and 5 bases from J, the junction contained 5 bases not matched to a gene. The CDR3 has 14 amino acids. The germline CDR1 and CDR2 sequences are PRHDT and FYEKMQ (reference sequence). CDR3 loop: CASSSRDRGDEQYF. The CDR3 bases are TGTGCCAGCAGCTCCCGGGACAGGGGCGACGAGCAGTACTTC.

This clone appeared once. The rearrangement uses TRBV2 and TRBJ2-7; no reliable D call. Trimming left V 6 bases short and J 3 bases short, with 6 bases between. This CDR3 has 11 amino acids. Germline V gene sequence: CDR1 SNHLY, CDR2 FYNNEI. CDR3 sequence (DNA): TGTGCCAGCAGCCCCTTCTACGAGCAGTACTTC. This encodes CASSPFYEQYF.

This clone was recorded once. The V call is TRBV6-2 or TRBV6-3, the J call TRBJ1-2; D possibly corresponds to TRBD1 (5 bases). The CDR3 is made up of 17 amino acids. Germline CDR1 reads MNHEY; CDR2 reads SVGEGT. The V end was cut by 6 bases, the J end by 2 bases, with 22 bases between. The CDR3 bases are TGTGCCAGCAGCTCTAATCCCGGGGGAGTGGGAAACTATGGCTACACCTTC. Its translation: CASSSNPGGVGNYGYTF.

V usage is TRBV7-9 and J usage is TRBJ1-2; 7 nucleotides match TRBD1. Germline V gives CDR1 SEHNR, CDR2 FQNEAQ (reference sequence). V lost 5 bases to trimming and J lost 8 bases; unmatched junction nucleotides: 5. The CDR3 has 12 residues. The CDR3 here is CASSKGGAGYTF. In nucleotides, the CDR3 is TGTGCCAGCAGCAAAGGGGGCGCCGGCTACACCTTC.

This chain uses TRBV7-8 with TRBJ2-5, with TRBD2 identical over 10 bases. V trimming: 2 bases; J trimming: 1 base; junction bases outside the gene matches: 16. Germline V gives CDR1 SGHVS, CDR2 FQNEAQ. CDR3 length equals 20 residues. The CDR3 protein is CASSLPLYPSGGWFQETQYF. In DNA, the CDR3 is TGTGCCAGCAGCTTACCCTTATACCCTAGCGGGGGATGGTTCCAAGAGACCCAGTACTTC.

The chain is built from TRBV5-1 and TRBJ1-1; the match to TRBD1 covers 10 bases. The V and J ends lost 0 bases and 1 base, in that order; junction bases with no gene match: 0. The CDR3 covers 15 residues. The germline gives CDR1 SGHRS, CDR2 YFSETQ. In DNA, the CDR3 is TGCGCCAGCAGCTTGGGGACAGGGGGGAACACTGAAGCTTTCTTT. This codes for CASSLGTGGNTEAFF.

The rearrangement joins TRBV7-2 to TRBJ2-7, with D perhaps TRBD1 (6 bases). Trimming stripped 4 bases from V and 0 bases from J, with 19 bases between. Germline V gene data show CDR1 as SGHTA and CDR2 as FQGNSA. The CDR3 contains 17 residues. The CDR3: CASSYGQPAVSSYEQYF. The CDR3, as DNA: TGTGCCAGCAGCTACGGACAGCCGGCGGTGAGCTCCTACGAGCAGTACTTC.